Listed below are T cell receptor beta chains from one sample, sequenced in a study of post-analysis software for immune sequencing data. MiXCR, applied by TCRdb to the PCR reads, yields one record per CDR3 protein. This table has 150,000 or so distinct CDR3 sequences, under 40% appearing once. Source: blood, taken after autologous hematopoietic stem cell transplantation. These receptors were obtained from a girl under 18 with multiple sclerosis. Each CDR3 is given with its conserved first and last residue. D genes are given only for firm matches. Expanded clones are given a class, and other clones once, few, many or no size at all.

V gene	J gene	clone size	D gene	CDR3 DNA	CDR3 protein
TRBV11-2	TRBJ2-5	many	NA	TGTGCCAGCAGCTACGCGCGAGAGACCCAGTACTTC	CASSYARETQYF
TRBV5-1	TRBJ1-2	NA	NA	TGCGCCAGCAGCTCCGGAGAAAGGGTGATTCGGGGCTACACCTTC	CASSSGERVIRGYTF
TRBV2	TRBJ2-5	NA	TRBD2	TGTGCCAGCACCACGTGGGCTAGCGGGAGGATGGGAGTAGAAGAGACCCAGTACTTC	CASTTWASGRMGVEETQYF
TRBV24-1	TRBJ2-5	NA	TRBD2	TGTGCCACCAGTGACCCGGGGGGGTTGCAAGAGACCCAGTACTTC	CATSDPGGLQETQYF
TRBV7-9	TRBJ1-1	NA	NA	TGTGCCAGCAGCTTCCAGAACACTGAAGCTTTCTTT	CASSFQNTEAFF
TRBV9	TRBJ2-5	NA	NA	TGTGCCAGCAGCCGCGACCCGGGACCTCAAACGGGAGAGACCCAGTACTTC	CASSRDPGPQTGETQYF
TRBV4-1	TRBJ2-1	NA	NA	TGCGCCAGCAGCCCATGGGACGGCTCCTACAATGAGCAGTTCTTC	CASSPWDGSYNEQFF
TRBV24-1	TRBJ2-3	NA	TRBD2	TGTGCCACCGTGGGGAGCGGGAGTGACGATACGCAGTATTTT	CATVGSGSDDTQYF
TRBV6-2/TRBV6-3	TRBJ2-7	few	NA	TGTGCCAGTAGTTACAACTTTGATGCGGAGGGGAATCCCTGCGAGCAGTACTTC	CASSYNFDAEGNPCEQYF
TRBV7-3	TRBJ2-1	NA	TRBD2	TGTGCCAGCAGCTACGGGACTACCAGGAGGGATGAGCAGTTCTTC	CASSYGTTRRDEQFF
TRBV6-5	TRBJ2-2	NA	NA	TGTGCCAGCAGTTACGGGTTGGTAGCGGAGGACACCGGGGAGCTGTTTTTT	CASSYGLVAEDTGELFF
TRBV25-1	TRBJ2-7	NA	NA	TGTGCCAGCAGTCGCCGAGCGGGTGATATCTCCTACGAGCAGGACTTC	CASSRRAGDISYEQDF
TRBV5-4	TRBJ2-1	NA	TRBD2	TGTGCCAGCAGCTCTACTAGCGGGAGCTCCTACAATGAGCAGTTCTTC	CASSSTSGSSYNEQFF